The source of this T cell receptor (beta chain) is a study of cytomegalovirus exposure and HLA in healthy donors. Study-level findings and limits: In a later analysis, at a false discovery rate of 0.05, approximately 16,000 TCR beta sequences matched HLA alleles. Later analysis identified several of the most significant clusters that appeared linked to common viral pathogens.

Researchers ran the PCR with 60 Vbeta and 13 Jbeta primers. The method was immunoSEQ multiplex PCR; TCRdb's version includes in-frame clones alone and lacks a portion of them. This sample yields some 180,000 clones, of which around 75% are seen a single time; about 2.9% belongs to the top ten. Points on this clone: Antigen specificity is unknown.

The CDR3 is made up of 15 amino acids. With 2 bases clipped from V and 6 bases from J, the junction kept 6 bases outside the gene matches. Germline V CDR1 and CDR2: PRHDT, FYEKMQ (reference sequence). This chain joins TRBV13 and TRBJ2-1, with 8 bases that match TRBD2. This clonotype was obtained from a male donor in good health and CMV-seronegative. The sequencing sample was made of PBMCs. The CDR3 reads CASSLSPGGANEQFF. DNA for the CDR3: TGTGCCAGCAGCTTAAGTCCGGGGGGGGCCAATGAGCAGTTCTTC.